This T cell receptor (beta chain) was profiled in a study of Tregs in tolerant kidney transplant recipients. The data were produced by immunoSEQ multiplex PCR, yet TCRdb's version contains in-frame clones alone and is incomplete. Of 100,000 to 150,000 clones in the sample, roughly 93% were seen once. Unstimulated Tregs (CD4+CD25+CD127-) and CD4+CD25- non-Tregs were sorted from PBMCs. CDR1 is MNHNS and CDR2 is SASEGT in the germline V gene. The length of the CDR3 is 12 residues. V was clipped by 10 bases and J by 3 bases, with 10 bases between them. The rearrangement links TRBV6-1 to TRBJ1-5; no definite D call. The sequencing input was CD4+ T cells from blood. This clonotype originated in a human donor in good health. The CDR3 here is CATGDNNQPQHF. The CDR3 DNA is TGTGCCACCGGTGACAACAATCAGCCCCAGCATTTT.